Below are 25 T cell receptor beta chains sequenced from a single sample in a study of blood T cell repertoires in COVID-19 (dated by TCRdb to 2018 to 2021). Library creation used the immunoSEQ multiplex PCR assay. The immuneACCESS repertoire file appears here via TCRdb, limited to in-frame rearrangements. These files lack a portion of the clones; in checked studies, under half of the deficit traces to unresolved V genes, and the cause of the others is not known. The sample profile shows 200,000 to 300,000 clones; roughly 86% of them were found once. The top ten clones comprise approximately 0.7% of the sample. Material for sequencing was peripheral blood. These receptors were taken from a human donor in a cohort sampled during active COVID-19.

This chain links TRBV28 with TRBJ2-3; 10 bases line up with TRBD1. Trimming removed 6 bases from V and 3 bases from J; junction bases left unmatched: 12. The CDR3 extends over 17 amino acids. The germline CDR1 and CDR2 sequences are MDHEN and SYDVKM. The CDR3: CASSPTLPGQGTDTQYF. CDR3 nucleotide sequence: TGTGCCAGCAGCCCGACCCTGCCGGGACAGGGGACAGATACGCAGTATTTT.

This chain connects TRBV5-1 to TRBJ1-2, with 10 bases that match TRBD1. J was trimmed by 6 bases and V by 7 bases; bases with no gene match: 12. The CDR3 extends over 15 amino acids. CDR1 is SGHRS and CDR2 is YFSETQ in the germline V gene. This CDR3 is CASGSWDRGSDGYTF. CDR3 DNA sequence: TGCGCCAGCGGATCATGGGACAGGGGATCGGATGGCTACACCTTC.

The rearrangement links TRBV18 to TRBJ2-7, with 9 bases that match TRBD2. The CDR3 loop spans 14 amino acids. Per germline, CDR1 KGHSH and CDR2 LQKENI. Trimming removed 4 bases from V and 5 bases from J; junction bases left unmatched: 6. The CDR3 sequence is CASSLQREAHEQYF. CDR3 nucleotides: TGTGCCAGCTCACTCCAGCGGGAGGCCCACGAGCAGTACTTC.

The V gene is TRBV6-1, the J gene TRBJ1-1, with a weak D call TRBD1 (6 bases). The V end lost 0 bases, the J end lost 5 bases, and 19 bases lay between the germline ends. Germline V gene lookup returns CDR1 MNHNS and CDR2 SASEGT. The CDR3 is 17 residues long. This CDR3 reads CASSEAITGTMGTEAFF. As DNA, the CDR3 is TGTGCCAGCAGTGAAGCGATTACAGGGACAATGGGGACTGAAGCTTTCTTT.

The rearrangement uses TRBV19 and TRBJ2-7; 9 positions match TRBD2. The CDR3 consists of 13 residues. V trimming: 6 bases; J trimming: 6 bases; junction bases outside the gene matches: 6. CDR1 and CDR2 (germline): LNHDA, SQIVND (reference sequence). The CDR3 nucleotides are TGTGCCAGTAGGGGGACTAGCTTTGGCGAGCAGTACTTC. Its protein product is CASRGTSFGEQYF.

The V call is TRBV4-1, the J call TRBJ1-3; 7 bases agree with TRBD1. The CDR3 runs to 14 residues. J lost 4 bases, V lost 2 bases, and 2 bases had no gene match. CDR1 MGHRA and CDR2 YSYEKL come from the germline V gene. The DNA of the CDR3 is TGCGCCAGCAGCCAACGGGGACAGGGAAACACCATATATTTT. Translating it yields CASSQRGQGNTIYF.

The chain is built from TRBV11-2 and TRBJ1-1, with D uncertain. V gave up 3 bases and J gave up 3 bases, with 8 bases separating them. The CDR3 spans 13 residues. The V gene's germline CDR1 is SGHAT and CDR2 FQNNGV. The CDR3 DNA reads TGTGCCAGCAGCTTTTGGCGGGACACTGAAGCTTTCTTT. Protein: CASSFWRDTEAFF.

This clone was counted a single time. The CDR3 DNA sequence: TGTGCCAGCAGTTTAGGTAGTTGGATGTTAGGCACAGGGTCTCACTCTGGGGCCAACGTCCTGACTTTC. It codes for CASSLGSWMLGTGSHSGANVLTF. This chain links TRBV28 with TRBJ2-6, with TRBD1 as a possible D gene (6 bases). This CDR3 comprises 23 residues. V was shortened by 2 bases and J by 0 bases, with 29 bases between the two germline ends. Per the germline V gene, CDR1 is MDHEN and CDR2 is SYDVKM.

V gene TRBV2 combines with J gene TRBJ2-7; 7 bases agree with TRBD2. Trimming cost V 1 base and J 6 bases; bases outside gene matches: 12. The CDR3 is 16 residues long. CDR1 is SNHLY and CDR2 is FYNNEI in the germline V gene. This chain's CDR3 is CASSEEGRGPLSEQYF. The CDR3 DNA reads TGTGCCAGCAGTGAAGAGGGGAGGGGCCCCTTAAGCGAGCAGTACTTC.

This rearrangement joins TRBV6-6 to TRBJ2-7, with 13 bases fitting TRBD2. CDR1 is MNHNY, CDR2 SVGAGI, per germline (reference sequence). The CDR3 loop spans 15 amino acids. J gave up 0 bases and V 8 bases, and 4 bases lay outside the gene matches. The CDR3 loop reads CASLGTSGDSYEQYF. The CDR3 bases are TGTGCCAGCCTTGGGACTAGCGGGGACTCCTACGAGCAGTACTTC.

This clone came up once. This chain uses TRBV7-2 with TRBJ2-7; 10 bases align to TRBD2. CDR1 and CDR2 (germline): SGHTA, FQGNSA. The CDR3 loop spans 15 amino acids. The trim removed 5 bases at V and 2 bases at J, leaving 6 bases unmatched. The CDR3, as DNA: TGTGCCAGCAGCCCAGCAGGGACTAGCGCCTACGAGCAGTACTTC. It yields the protein CASSPAGTSAYEQYF.

The rearrangement links TRBV7-2 to TRBJ2-2; D not resolved. The germline V gene encodes CDR1 SGHTA and CDR2 FQGNSA. V was cut by 3 bases and J by 3 bases, with 14 bases left in between. The CDR3 consists of 16 residues. In DNA, the CDR3 is TGTGCCAGCAGCTTTTGGGTGTACGGGTACACCGGGGAGCTGTTTTTT. Translating it yields CASSFWVYGYTGELFF.

The rearrangement links TRBV4-3 to TRBJ1-6; D remains unclear. V lost 4 bases and J lost 6, with 13 bases in between. Looked up from germline, CDR1 is LGHNA and CDR2 is YSLEER. The CDR3 runs 15 residues. The CDR3 spells CASSRGDVLNSPLHF. CDR3 nucleotides: TGCGCCAGCAGCCGAGGAGACGTACTTAATTCACCCCTCCACTTT.

This clone occurred once. The genes are TRBV30 and TRBJ1-5, with D possibly matching TRBD1 (5 bases). Germline V gene lookup returns CDR1 GTSNPN and CDR2 SVGIG (reference sequence). The V end was cut by 2 bases, the J end by 2 bases, with 10 bases between. The CDR3 has 14 residues. Written as DNA, the CDR3 is TGTGCCTGGAGTCCGGGGGATGGCAATCAGCCCCAGCATTTT. Translated, it gives CAWSPGDGNQPQHF.

The V call is TRBV5-1, the J call TRBJ2-7; tentatively, D is TRBD1 (6 bases). V lost 3 bases and J lost 3, with 19 bases in between. Germline loops: CDR1 SGHRS, CDR2 YFSETQ. The CDR3 runs 16 residues. The CDR3 is CASSSPQTGTIYEQYF. CDR3 nucleotides: TGCGCCAGCAGCTCACCCCAAACCGGGACAATCTACGAGCAGTACTTC. Variable domain in full (rest from reference TRBV5-1 and TRBJ2-7): KAGVTQTPRYLIKTRGQQVTLSCSPISGHRSVSWYQQTPGQGLQFLFEYFSETQRNKGNFPGRFSGRQFSNSRSEMNVSTLELGDSALYLCASSSPQTGTIYEQYFGPGTRLTVT.

V and J are TRBV3-1 (or the pseudogene TRBV3-2) and TRBJ2-7, with 7 bases matching TRBD1. J lost 5 bases, V lost 7 bases, and 5 bases had no gene match. The CDR3 consists of 12 residues. CDR1 and CDR2 (germline): LGHDT, YNNKEL (reference sequence). The CDR3 region is CASISDRDEQYF. DNA for the CDR3: TGTGCCAGCATCAGCGACAGGGACGAGCAGTACTTC.

The chain employs TRBV5-1 and TRBJ2-7, with TRBD1 matching over 11 bases. Germline CDR1 is SGHRS and CDR2 is YFSETQ. J gave up 6 bases and V 6 bases, and 8 bases lay outside the gene matches. The CDR3 loop spans 14 amino acids. CDR3 in amino acids: CASTRYGTGGEQYF. The DNA of the CDR3 is TGCGCCAGCACCAGATACGGGACAGGGGGCGAGCAGTACTTC.

The J gene is TRBJ2-6, the V gene TRBV19; D perhaps matches TRBD2 (6 bases). Per germline, CDR1 LNHDA and CDR2 SQIVND (reference sequence). V lost 7 bases and J 4 bases, leaving 11 bases between the germline ends. The CDR3 spans 14 residues. CDR3 nucleotides: TGTGCCAGTAACGCGGGGCCAGGGGCCAACGTCCTGACTTTC. It specifies CASNAGPGANVLTF.

This chain joins TRBV15 and TRBJ1-2; TRBD1 agrees at 7 bases. The V gene end was trimmed by 0 bases and the J gene end by 7 bases; junction bases not matched to a gene: 5. There are 14 residues in the CDR3. Germline V CDR1 and CDR2: LNHNV, YYDKDF (reference sequence). The CDR3 nucleotides are TGTGCCACCAGCAGAGATAGGGGGCAGGGTGGCTACACCTTC. This translates into CATSRDRGQGGYTF.

This clone has more than one count but fewer than ten. This chain links TRBV9 with TRBJ2-7, with 9 bases identical to TRBD2. This CDR3 is 16 amino acids long. J was trimmed by 2 bases and V by 4 bases; bases with no gene match: 10. Germline V gene data show CDR1 as SGDLS and CDR2 as YYNGEE. This CDR3 reads CASSPTTGTSPYEQYF. The CDR3 coding sequence is TGTGCCAGCAGCCCCACCACGGGGACTAGCCCCTACGAGCAGTACTTC.

The J gene is TRBJ2-6, the V gene TRBV19; D is unclear. The CDR3 extends over 15 amino acids. The ends were cut back, 3 bases at V and 0 bases at J, with 6 bases in the middle. Germline values: CDR1 LNHDA, CDR2 SQIVND (reference sequence). Written as DNA, the CDR3 is TGTGCCAGTAGTATTTGGCCCTCTGGGGCCAACGTCCTGACTTTC. Translating gives CASSIWPSGANVLTF.

In this sample, this clone turned up a few times. The chain links TRBV24-1 to TRBJ2-5; 9 nucleotides agree with TRBD1. Per germline, CDR1 KGHDR and CDR2 SFDVKD. J was trimmed by 5 bases and V by 7 bases; bases with no gene match: 10. There are 15 residues in the CDR3. DNA of the CDR3: TGTGCCACCAGGTTCGGGACAGGGAATAGGGAGACCCAGTACTTC. This codes for CATRFGTGNRETQYF.

This chain joins TRBV11-2 and TRBJ2-3; the D gene is possibly TRBD1 (5 bases). This CDR3 region has 16 residues. The germline V and J ends were trimmed by 1 base and 5 bases, with 16 bases remaining between them. CDR1 is SGHAT, CDR2 FQNNGV, per germline. The CDR3 region has the DNA TGTGCCAGCAGCTTAGGACAAGTCAGGGTAGGAGATACGCAGTATTTT. This translates into CASSLGQVRVGDTQYF.

This clone has a handful of counts. The V call is TRBV6-2 or TRBV6-3, the J call TRBJ1-5, with D possibly matching TRBD1 (5 bases). Per the germline V gene, CDR1 is MNHEY and CDR2 is SVGEGT. The CDR3 totals 14 residues. The germline V and J ends were trimmed by 5 bases and 0 bases, with 8 bases remaining between them. The CDR3 is CASSDRSSNQPQHF. CDR3 sequence (DNA): TGTGCCAGCAGTGACAGATCTAGCAATCAGCCCCAGCATTTT.

The genes are TRBV23-1 and TRBJ1-2; 10 bases match TRBD1. TRBV23-1 is an ORF, with its function uncertain. This CDR3 spans 20 amino acids. V lost 7 bases and J lost 4; bases outside the gene matches: 24. This CDR3 is CASILNSPAGQGVVSYGYTF. In DNA form, the CDR3 reads TGCGCCAGCATCCTAAACTCACCCGCCGGACAGGGGGTTGTGAGCTATGGCTACACCTTC.